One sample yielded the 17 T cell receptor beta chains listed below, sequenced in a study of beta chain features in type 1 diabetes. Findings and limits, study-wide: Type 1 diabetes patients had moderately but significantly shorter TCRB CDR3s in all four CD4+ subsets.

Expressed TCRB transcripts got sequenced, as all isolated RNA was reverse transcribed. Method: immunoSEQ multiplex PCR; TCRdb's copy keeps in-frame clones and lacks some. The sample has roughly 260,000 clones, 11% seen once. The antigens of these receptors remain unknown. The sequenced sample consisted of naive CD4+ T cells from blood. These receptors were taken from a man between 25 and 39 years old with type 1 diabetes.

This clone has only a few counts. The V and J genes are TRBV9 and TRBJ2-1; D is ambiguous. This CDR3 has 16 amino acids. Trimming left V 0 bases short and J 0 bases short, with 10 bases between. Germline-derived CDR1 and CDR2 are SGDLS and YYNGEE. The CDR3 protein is CASSVDVPSSYNEQFF. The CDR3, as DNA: TGTGCCAGCAGCGTAGATGTTCCTAGCTCCTACAATGAGCAGTTCTTC.

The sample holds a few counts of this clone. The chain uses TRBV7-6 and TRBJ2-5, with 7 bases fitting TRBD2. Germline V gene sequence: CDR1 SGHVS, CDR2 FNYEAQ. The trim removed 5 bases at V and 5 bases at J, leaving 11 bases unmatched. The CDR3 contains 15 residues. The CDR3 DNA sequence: TGTGCCAGCAGCGGGGGACTACCGGGGCGCGAGACCCAGTACTTC. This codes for CASSGGLPGRETQYF.

The CDR3 DNA sequence: TGTGCCAGCAGCTCCCGCGGGGGGTACGAGCAGTACTTC. Translated: CASSSRGGYEQYF. This chain connects TRBV5-4 to TRBJ2-7, with 8 bases aligning to TRBD2. With 3 bases clipped from V and 4 bases from J, the junction kept 3 bases outside the gene matches. The CDR3 length is 13 residues. Germline V gives CDR1 SGHNT, CDR2 YYREEE (reference sequence).

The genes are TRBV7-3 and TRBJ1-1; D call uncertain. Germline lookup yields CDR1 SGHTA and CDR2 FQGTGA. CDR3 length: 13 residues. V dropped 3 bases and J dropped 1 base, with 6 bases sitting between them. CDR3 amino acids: CASSFNKNTEAFF. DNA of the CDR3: TGTGCCAGCAGCTTTAATAAGAACACTGAAGCTTTCTTT.

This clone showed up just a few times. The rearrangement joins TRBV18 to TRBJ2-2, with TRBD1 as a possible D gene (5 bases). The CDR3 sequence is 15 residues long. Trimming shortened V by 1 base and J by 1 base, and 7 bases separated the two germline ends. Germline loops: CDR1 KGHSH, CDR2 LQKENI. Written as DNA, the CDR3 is TGTGCCAGCTCACCACAAACAGGGAACACCGGGGAGCTGTTTTTT. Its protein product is CASSPQTGNTGELFF.

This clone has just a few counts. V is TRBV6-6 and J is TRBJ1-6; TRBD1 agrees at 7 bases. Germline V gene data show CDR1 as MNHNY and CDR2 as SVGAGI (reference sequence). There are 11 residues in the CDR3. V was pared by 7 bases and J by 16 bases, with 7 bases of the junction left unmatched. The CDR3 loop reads CASNYDRELHF. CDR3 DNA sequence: TGTGCCAGCAACTACGACAGGGAACTCCACTTT.

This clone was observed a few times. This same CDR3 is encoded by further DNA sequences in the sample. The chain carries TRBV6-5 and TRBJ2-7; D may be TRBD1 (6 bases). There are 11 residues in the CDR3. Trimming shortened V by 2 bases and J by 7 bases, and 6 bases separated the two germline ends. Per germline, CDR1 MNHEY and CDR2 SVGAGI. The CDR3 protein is CASSYRGEQYF. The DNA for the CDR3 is TGTGCCAGCAGTTACAGGGGGGAGCAGTACTTC.

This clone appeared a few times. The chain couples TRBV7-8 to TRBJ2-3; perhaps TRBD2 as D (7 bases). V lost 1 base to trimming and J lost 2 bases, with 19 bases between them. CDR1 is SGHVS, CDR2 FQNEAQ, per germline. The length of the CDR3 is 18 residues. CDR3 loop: CASSLEGLGRGSTDTQYF. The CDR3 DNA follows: TGTGCCAGCAGCTTAGAGGGGTTGGGGAGGGGGTCCACAGATACGCAGTATTTT.

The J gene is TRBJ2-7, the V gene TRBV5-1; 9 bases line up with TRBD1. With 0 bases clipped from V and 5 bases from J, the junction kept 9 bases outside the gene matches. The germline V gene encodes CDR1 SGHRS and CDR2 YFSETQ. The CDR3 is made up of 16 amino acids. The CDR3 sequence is CASSLGPGQGRDEQYF. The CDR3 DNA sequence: TGCGCCAGCAGCTTGGGACCGGGACAGGGACGGGACGAGCAGTACTTC.

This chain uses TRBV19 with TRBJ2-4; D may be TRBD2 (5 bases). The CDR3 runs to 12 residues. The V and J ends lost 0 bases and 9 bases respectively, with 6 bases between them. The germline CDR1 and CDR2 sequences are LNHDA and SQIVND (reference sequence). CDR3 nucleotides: TGTGCCAGTAGTATAGAGGGGAGCATTCAGTACTTC. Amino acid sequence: CASSIEGSIQYF.

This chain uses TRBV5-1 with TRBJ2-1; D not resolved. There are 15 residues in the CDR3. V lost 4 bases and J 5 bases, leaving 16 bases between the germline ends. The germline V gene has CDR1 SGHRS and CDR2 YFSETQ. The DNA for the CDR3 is TGCGCCAGCAGCCTAACGACTCAAATAGACAATGAGCAGTTCTTC. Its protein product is CASSLTTQIDNEQFF.

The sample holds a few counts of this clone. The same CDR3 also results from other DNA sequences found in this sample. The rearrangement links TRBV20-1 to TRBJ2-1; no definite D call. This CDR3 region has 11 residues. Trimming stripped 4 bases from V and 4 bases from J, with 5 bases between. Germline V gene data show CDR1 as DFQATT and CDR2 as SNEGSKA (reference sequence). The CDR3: CSATEYNEQFF. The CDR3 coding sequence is TGCAGTGCTACGGAGTACAATGAGCAGTTCTTC.

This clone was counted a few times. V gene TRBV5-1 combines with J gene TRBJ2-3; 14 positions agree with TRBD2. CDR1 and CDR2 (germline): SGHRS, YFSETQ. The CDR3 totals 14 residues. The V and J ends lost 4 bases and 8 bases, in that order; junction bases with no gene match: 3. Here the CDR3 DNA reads TGCGCCAGCAGCCCAGGGACTAGCGGGGGTACGCAGTATTTT. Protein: CASSPGTSGGTQYF.

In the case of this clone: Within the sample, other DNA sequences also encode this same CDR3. CDR3 sequence reads: CASSYSGGSSYEQYF. Here the CDR3 DNA reads TGTGCCAGCAGTTACTCGGGGGGGAGCTCCTACGAGCAGTACTTC. The chain is built from TRBV6-5 and TRBJ2-7; the match to TRBD2 covers 7 bases. V dropped 0 bases and J dropped 0; count of bases not matched to a gene: 2. Germline values: CDR1 MNHEY, CDR2 SVGAGI. The CDR3 covers 15 residues.

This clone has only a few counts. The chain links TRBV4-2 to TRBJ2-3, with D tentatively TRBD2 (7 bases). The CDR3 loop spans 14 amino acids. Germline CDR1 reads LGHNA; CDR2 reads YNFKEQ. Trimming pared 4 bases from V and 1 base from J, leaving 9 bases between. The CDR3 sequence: CASSLGGGTDTQYF. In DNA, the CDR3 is TGTGCCAGCAGCCTAGGGGGGGGCACAGATACGCAGTATTTT.

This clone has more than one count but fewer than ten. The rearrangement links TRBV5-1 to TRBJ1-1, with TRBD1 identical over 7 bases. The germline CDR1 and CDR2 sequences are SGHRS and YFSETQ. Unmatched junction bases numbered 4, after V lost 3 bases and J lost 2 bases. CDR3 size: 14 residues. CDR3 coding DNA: TGCGCCAGCAGCTCCGGGACAGCTAACACTGAAGCTTTCTTT. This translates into CASSSGTANTEAFF.

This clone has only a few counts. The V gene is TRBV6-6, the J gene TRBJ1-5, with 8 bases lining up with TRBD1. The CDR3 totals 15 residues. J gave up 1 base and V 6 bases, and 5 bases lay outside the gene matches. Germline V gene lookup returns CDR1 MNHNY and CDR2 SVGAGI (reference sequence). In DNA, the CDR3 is TGTGCCAGCAGCTCAACAGGGGGGAGCAATCAGCCCCAGCATTTT. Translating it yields CASSSTGGSNQPQHF.